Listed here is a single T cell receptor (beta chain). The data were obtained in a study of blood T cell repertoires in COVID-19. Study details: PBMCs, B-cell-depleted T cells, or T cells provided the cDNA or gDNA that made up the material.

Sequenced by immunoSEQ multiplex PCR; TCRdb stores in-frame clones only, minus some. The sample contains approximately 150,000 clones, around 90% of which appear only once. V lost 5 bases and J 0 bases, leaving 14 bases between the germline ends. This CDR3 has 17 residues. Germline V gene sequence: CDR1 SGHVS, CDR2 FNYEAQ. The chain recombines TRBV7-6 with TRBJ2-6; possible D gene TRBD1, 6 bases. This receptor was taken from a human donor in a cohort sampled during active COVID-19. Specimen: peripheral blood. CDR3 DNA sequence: TGTGCCAGCAGCCCCCTAGGGGGTAACTCTGGGGCCAACGTCCTGACTTTC. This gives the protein CASSPLGGNSGANVLTF. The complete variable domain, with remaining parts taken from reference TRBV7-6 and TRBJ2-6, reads GAGVSQSPRYKVTKRGQDVALRCDPISGHVSLYWYRQALGQGPEFLTYFNYEAQQDKSGLPNDRFSAERPEGSISTLTIQRTEQRDSAMYRCASSPLGGNSGANVLTFGAGSRLTVL.